The 8 T cell receptor beta chains listed next were all sequenced from one sample in a study of blood T cell repertoires in COVID-19. Some clones are missing from TCRdb's copy, which holds only in-frame ones; the method was immunoSEQ multiplex PCR. This table holds about 190,000 clones, approximately 91% found once. The sample taken for sequencing was peripheral blood. The receptors stem from a man in his forties with acute or convalescent COVID-19.

The chain recombines TRBV18 with TRBJ2-3; 10 nucleotides match TRBD2. Germline-derived CDR1 and CDR2 are KGHSH and LQKENI. This CDR3 is 16 amino acids long. J lost 1 base, V lost 2 bases, and 3 bases had no gene match. CDR3: CASSPELAGRTDTQYF. The CDR3 nucleotides are TGTGCCAGCTCACCAGAACTAGCGGGGCGCACAGATACGCAGTATTTT. The full variable domain, its missing parts supplied by reference TRBV18 and TRBJ2-3, is NAGVMQNPRHLVRRRGQEARLRCSPMKGHSHVYWYRQLPEEGLKFMVYLQKENIIDESGMPKERFSAEFPKEGPSILRIQQVVRGDSAAYFCASSPELAGRTDTQYFGPGTRLTVL.

The rearrangement joins TRBV7-2 to TRBJ1-1, with D uncertain. Germline V lookup: CDR1 SGHTA, CDR2 FQGNSA. The CDR3 consists of 15 residues. Trimming took off 5 bases at V and 10 bases at J, with 23 bases between the two ends. This CDR3 is CASSPRRFPMAVAFF. DNA of the CDR3: TGTGCCAGCAGCCCAAGGAGGTTCCCCATGGCAGTAGCTTTCTTT. The entire variable domain, with the rest obtained from reference TRBV7-2 and TRBJ1-1, is as follows: GAGVSQSPSNKVTEKGKDVELRCDPISGHTALYWYRQSLGQGLEFLIYFQGNSAPDKSGLPSDRFSAERTGGSVSTLTIQRTQQEDSAVYLCASSPRRFPMAVAFFGQGTRLTVV.

CDR3 nucleotides: TGTGCCAGCAGCGGCGGGGCGCCAAACTACAATGAGCAGTTCTTC. Protein: CASSGGAPNYNEQFF. The chain has TRBV6-5 and TRBJ2-1; D perhaps matches TRBD2 (6 bases). Germline V gene data show CDR1 as MNHEY and CDR2 as SVGAGI. The V and J ends lost 6 bases and 3 bases respectively, with 15 bases between them. The CDR3 covers 15 residues.

This clone appeared once. The CDR3 loop is CASSRGRPTRTADTQYF. Written as DNA, the CDR3 is TGTGCCAGCAGCCGAGGTCGGCCCACCCGCACAGCAGATACGCAGTATTTT. This chain connects TRBV6-6 to TRBJ2-3; D is undetermined. Trimming removed 6 bases from V and 4 bases from J, with 23 bases in between. This CDR3 spans 17 amino acids. Germline lookup yields CDR1 MNHNY and CDR2 SVGAGI (reference sequence).

The chain recombines TRBV19 with TRBJ1-1; D gene uncertain. The CDR3 extends over 14 amino acids. The germline V and J ends were trimmed by 3 bases and 4 bases, with 12 bases remaining between them. Germline V gene sequence: CDR1 LNHDA, CDR2 SQIVND (reference sequence). The CDR3 spells CASSIEGLSTEAFF. The CDR3 nucleotides read TGTGCCAGTAGTATCGAGGGCCTGAGCACTGAAGCTTTCTTT.

The rearrangement uses TRBV5-1 and TRBJ2-5; 8 positions agree with TRBD1. Trimming at V came to 7 bases and at J to 5 bases, leaving 13 bases not matched to a gene. Germline CDR1 SGHRS, CDR2 YFSETQ. This CDR3 comprises 15 residues. In DNA, the CDR3 is TGCGCCAGCCTCTCTGGACAGGGCCCCGGGGAGACCCAGTACTTC. Translation gives CASLSGQGPGETQYF.

V is TRBV5-1 and J is TRBJ2-1; tentatively, D is TRBD1 (5 bases). The CDR3 sequence is 14 residues long. CDR1 and CDR2 from the germline V gene are SGHRS and YFSETQ. V was pared by 3 bases and J by 8 bases, with 15 bases between. Here the CDR3 DNA reads TGCGCCAGCAGCTCGGACCCAGGGAAGGATGAGCAGTTCTTC. This gives the protein CASSSDPGKDEQFF.

This chain joins TRBV10-3 and TRBJ1-6; a weak D match, TRBD1 (5 bases). CDR3 length: 19 amino acids. The germline V gene has CDR1 ENHRY and CDR2 SYGVKD. Trimming removed 1 base at V and 6 bases at J, with 22 bases between. CDR3 bases: TGTGCCATCAGTGAGTTCGGGGGGGAGGGCGCCCCGAGTAATTCACCCCTCCACTTT. Encoded protein: CAISEFGGEGAPSNSPLHF.